This TCR beta chain was identified during a study of cytomegalovirus exposure and HLA in healthy donors. Turning to the study itself: Inside one of the first data releases sat roughly 80 million unique TCRs taken from HLA-typed donors.

Both 60 Vbeta primers and 13 Jbeta primers went into the PCR. Repertoires were generated with immunoSEQ multiplex PCR, while TCRdb's copy carries only in-frame clones and drops some. The table includes some 150,000 clones, approximately 74% detected once. On this clone itself: Its antigen is undetermined.

Study-level points and caveats: Sequence variants that were highly shared formed a cluster that was likely a sequencing artifact. Most observed TCR sequences were rare, whereas some public TCRs were detected in many donors. Cytomegalovirus association was listed for about 180 TCR beta chains.

Sequences were obtained from PBMCs. The sequence was collected from a woman between 25 and 40 years old in good health and CMV-seronegative.

CDR3 sequence (DNA): TGTGCCAGCAGCTCAATCGGACTAGCGGGAGTTAGTGAGCAGTACTTC. Its protein is CASSSIGLAGVSEQYF. The chain joins TRBV13 to TRBJ2-7; TRBD2 agrees at 13 bases. The germline V gene has CDR1 PRHDT and CDR2 FYEKMQ (reference sequence). The junction had 10 bases not matched to a gene; V was cut back by 4 bases and J by 7 bases. This CDR3 is built from 16 residues. Filled out from reference TRBV13 and TRBJ2-7, the complete variable domain reads AAGVIQSPRHLIKEKRETATLKCYPIPRHDTVYWYQQGPGQDPQFLISFYEKMQSDKGSIPDRFSAQQFSDYHSELNMSSLELGDSALYFCASSSIGLAGVSEQYFGPGTRLTVT.